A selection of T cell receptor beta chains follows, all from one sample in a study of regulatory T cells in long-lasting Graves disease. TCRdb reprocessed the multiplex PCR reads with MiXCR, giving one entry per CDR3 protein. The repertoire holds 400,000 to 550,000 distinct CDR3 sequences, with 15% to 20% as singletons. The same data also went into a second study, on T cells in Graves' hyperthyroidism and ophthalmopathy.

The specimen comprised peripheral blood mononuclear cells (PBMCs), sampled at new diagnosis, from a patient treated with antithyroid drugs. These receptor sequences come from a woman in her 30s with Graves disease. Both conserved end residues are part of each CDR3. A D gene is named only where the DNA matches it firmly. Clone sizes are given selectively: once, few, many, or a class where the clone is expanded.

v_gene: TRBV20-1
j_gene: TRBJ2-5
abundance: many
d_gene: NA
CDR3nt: TGCAGTGCTAACGTCCTAGCCCTGGGGACCCAGTACTTC
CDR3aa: CSANVLALGTQYF

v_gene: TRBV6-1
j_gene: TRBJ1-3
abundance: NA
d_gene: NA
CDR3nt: TGTGCCAGCGGCGAGCAACAGCTCTCTGGAAACACCATATATTTT
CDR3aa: CASGEQQLSGNTIYF

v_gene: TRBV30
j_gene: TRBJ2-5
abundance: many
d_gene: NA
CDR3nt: TGTGCCTGGAGTGTAGGGGCGGGATCCCAAGAGACCCAGTACTTC
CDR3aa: CAWSVGAGSQETQYF

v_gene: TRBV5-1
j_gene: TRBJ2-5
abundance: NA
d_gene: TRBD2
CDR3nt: TGCGCCAGCAGCTTGGGACTAGCGGGAGAAGGGGAGACCCAGTACTTC
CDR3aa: CASSLGLAGEGETQYF

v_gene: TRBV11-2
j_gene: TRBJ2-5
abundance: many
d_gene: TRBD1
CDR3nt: TGTGCCAGCAGCTTAGAGCTCAGGGACAGGGTGTACTTC
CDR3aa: CASSLELRDRVYF

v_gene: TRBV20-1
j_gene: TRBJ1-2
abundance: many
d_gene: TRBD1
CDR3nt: TGCAGTGCTAGAGACTTGACAGGGACGAGTTATGGCTACACCTTC
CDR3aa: CSARDLTGTSYGYTF

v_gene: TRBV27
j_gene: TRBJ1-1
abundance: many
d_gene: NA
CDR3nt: TGTGCCAGCAGTTTAGCCATAAACACTGAAGCTTTCTTT
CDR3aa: CASSLAINTEAFF

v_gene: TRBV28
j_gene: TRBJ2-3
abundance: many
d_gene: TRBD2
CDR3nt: TGTGCCAGCAGTGGGACTAGCGGGATTGTTCCGGGGGGCACAGATACGCAGTATTTT
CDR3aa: CASSGTSGIVPGGTDTQYF

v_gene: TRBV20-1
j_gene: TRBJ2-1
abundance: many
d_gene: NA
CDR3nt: TGCAGTGCTAGGTCAGGACGGGACTCCTACAATGAGCAGTTCTTC
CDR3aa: CSARSGRDSYNEQFF

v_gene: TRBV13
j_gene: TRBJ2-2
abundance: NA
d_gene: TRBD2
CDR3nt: TGTGGTAGCGGGAGTAACTCCGGGGAGCTGTTTTTT
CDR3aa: CGSGSNSGELFF

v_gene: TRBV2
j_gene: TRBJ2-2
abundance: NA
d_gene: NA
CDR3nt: TGTGCCAGCAGTGAAAGTGGCAGGAGGGTAGGCGGGGAGCTGTTTTTT
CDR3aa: CASSESGRRVGGELFF

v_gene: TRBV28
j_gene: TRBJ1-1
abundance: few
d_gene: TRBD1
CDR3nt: TGTGCCAGCCTCCAGGGGGTTGGGGACACTGAAGCTTTCTTT
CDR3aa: CASLQGVGDTEAFF

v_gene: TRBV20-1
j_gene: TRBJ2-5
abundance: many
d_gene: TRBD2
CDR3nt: TGCAGTGCTGCGATAGCGGGAGGTCTAGAGACCCAGTACTTC
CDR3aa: CSAAIAGGLETQYF

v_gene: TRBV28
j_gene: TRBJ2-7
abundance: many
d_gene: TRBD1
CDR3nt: TGTGCCAGCAAGGCGGGACAGGGGGCCGACGAGCAGTACTTC
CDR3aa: CASKAGQGADEQYF

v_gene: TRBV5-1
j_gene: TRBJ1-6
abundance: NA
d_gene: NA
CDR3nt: TGCGCCAGCAGCCCCGGATACACAGGGCCGGGCCCCCTCCACTTT
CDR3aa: CASSPGYTGPGPLHF

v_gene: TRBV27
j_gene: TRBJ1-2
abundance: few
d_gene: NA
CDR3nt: TGTGCCAGCAGTTTATATCGGAACCCGATCTATGGCTACACCTTC
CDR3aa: CASSLYRNPIYGYTF

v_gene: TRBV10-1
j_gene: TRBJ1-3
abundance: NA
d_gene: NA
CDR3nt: TGCGCCAGCAGTGACAATAAGGACATCTCGGCTGGAAACACCATATATTTT
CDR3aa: CASSDNKDISAGNTIYF

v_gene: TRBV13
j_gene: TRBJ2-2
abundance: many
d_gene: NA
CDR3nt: TGTGCCAGCTCATATAACACCGGGGAGCTGTTTTTT
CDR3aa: CASSYNTGELFF

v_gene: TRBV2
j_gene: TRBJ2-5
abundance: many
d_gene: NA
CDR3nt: TGTGCCAGCCTCCGAGGGCCCGCGGAGACCCAGTACTTC
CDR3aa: CASLRGPAETQYF

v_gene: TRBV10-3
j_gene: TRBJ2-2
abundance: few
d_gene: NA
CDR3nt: TGTGCCATCAGGGCTGGAGGGGGTAACACCGGGGAGCTGTTTTTT
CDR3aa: CAIRAGGGNTGELFF

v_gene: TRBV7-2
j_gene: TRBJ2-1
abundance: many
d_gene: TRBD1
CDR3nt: TGTGCCAGCAGCTTTAGACAGGGAGAAAACAATGAGCAGTTCTTC
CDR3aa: CASSFRQGENNEQFF

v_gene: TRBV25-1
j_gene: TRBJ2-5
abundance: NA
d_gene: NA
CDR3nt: TGTGCCAGCAGTGAATCGGGGCAGCAGGCCCAAGAGACCCAGTACTTC
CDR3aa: CASSESGQQAQETQYF

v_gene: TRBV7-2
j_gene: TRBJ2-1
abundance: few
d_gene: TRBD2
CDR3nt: TGTGCCAGCAGCTTAGCCGGCCTAGCGGGGGCCCGGAACAATGAGCAGTTCTTC
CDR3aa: CASSLAGLAGARNNEQFF

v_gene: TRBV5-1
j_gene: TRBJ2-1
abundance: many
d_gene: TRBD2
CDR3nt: TGCGCCAGCAGCCCGAAAACTAGCGGGGGCCACAATGAGCAGTTCTTC
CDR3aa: CASSPKTSGGHNEQFF

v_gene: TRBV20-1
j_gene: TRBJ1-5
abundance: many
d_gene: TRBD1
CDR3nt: TGCAGTGTTCAGAGGACAGGGGATAATCAGCCCCAGCATTTT
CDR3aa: CSVQRTGDNQPQHF

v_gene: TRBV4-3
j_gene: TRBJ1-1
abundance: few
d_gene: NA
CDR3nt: TGCGCCAGCAGCCATGACGGGGACACTGAAGCTTTCTTT
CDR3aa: CASSHDGDTEAFF

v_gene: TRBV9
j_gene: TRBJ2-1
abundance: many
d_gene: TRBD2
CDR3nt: TGTGCCAGCAGCGTAGTCCCCGCGGGAGGGCCAGCCAATGAGCAGTTCTTC
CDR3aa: CASSVVPAGGPANEQFF

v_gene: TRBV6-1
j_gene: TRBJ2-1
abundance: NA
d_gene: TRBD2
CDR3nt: TGTGCCAGCATTGCGGGAGCTTCCGGCAATGAGCAGTTCTTC
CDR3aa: CASIAGASGNEQFF

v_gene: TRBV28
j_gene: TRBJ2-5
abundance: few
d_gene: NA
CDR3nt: TGTGTCAGCAGTTTAGGTTCGGGAGTGCCGACCCAGTACTTC
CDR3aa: CVSSLGSGVPTQYF

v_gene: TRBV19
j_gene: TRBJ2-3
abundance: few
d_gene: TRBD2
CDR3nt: TGTGCCAGTAGTATGGGACTAGAGGGTCCAGATACGCAGTATTTT
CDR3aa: CASSMGLEGPDTQYF

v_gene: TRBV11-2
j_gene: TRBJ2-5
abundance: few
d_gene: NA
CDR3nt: TGTGCCAGCAGCCCCATGCCTATGGAGACCCAGTACTTC
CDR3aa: CASSPMPMETQYF

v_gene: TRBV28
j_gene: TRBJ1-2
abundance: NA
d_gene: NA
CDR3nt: TGTGCCAGCAGTCCAGCGTGGGGGAGGGGTGGCTACACCTTC
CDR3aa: CASSPAWGRGGYTF

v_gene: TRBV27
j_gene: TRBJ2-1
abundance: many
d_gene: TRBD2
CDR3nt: TGTGCCAGCGGAACACGCCGGGCTAGCGGCAAATCCAGTGAGCAGTTCTTC
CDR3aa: CASGTRRASGKSSEQFF

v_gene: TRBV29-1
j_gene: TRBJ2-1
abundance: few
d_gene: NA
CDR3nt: TGCAGCGTTCGGGGGCAGACCTTCAACTACAATGAGCAGTTCTTC
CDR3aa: CSVRGQTFNYNEQFF

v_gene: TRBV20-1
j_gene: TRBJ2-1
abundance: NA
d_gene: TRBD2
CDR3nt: TGCAGTGCTAGAGTTAGCGGGAGATCCGATGAGCAGTTCTTC
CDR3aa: CSARVSGRSDEQFF

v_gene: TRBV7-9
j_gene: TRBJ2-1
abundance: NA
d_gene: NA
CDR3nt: TGTGCAAACGGCGGGATCAGCCCGTCCCACAATGAGCAGTTCTTC
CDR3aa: CANGGISPSHNEQFF

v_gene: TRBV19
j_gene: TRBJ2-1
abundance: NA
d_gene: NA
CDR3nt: TGTGCCAGTAGTCAAACGACTACCTCTTACAATGAGCAGTTCTTC
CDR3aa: CASSQTTTSYNEQFF

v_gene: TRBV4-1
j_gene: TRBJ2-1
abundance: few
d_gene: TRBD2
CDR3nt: TGCGCCAGCAGCCTGGTGACTAGCGGGATCGATGAGCAGTTCTTC
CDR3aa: CASSLVTSGIDEQFF

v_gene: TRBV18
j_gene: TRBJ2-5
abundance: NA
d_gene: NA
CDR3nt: TGTGCCAGCTCTCTCCGGGCGCAAGGGACCCAGTACTTC
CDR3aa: CASSLRAQGTQYF

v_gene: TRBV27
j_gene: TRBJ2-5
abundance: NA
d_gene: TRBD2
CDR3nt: TGTGCCAGCAGTTCGGGACTAGCGGGAGGCTACGAGACCCAGTACTTC
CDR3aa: CASSSGLAGGYETQYF

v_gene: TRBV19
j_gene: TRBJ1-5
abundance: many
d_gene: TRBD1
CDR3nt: TGTGCCAGCGGACAGGTCTGGAATCAGCCCCAGCATTTT
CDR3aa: CASGQVWNQPQHF

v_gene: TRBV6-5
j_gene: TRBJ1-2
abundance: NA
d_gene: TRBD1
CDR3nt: TGTGCCAGCAGTTACTCAAGGACAGGGGTCAGTGGCTACACCTTC
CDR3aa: CASSYSRTGVSGYTF

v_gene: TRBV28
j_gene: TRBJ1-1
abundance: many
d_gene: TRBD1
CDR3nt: TGTGCCAGCAGCACTCCGGGACAGGGAGGACTTAAGGCTTTCTTT
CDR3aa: CASSTPGQGGLKAFF

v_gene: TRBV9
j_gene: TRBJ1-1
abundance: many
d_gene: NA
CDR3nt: TGTGCCAGCAGCGTAGAGGGTATGAGGAACACTGAAGCTTTCTTT
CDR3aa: CASSVEGMRNTEAFF

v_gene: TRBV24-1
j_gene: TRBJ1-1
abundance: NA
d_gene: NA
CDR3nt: TGTGCCACCAGTGATGAGAGAGAAGCTTTCTTT
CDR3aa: CATSDEREAFF

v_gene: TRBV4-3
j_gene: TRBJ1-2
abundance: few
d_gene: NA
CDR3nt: TGCGCCAGCAGCCCTGACGTTAATCGGGACTATGGCTACACCTTC
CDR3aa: CASSPDVNRDYGYTF

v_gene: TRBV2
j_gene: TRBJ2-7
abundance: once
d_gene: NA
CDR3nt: TGTGCCAGCACTTTAGGGACCTTGGGGTACGAGCAGTACTTC
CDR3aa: CASTLGTLGYEQYF

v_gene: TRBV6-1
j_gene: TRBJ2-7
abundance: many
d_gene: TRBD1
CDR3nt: TGTGCCAGCAAAGCCGGGACAGGGGGCTACGAGCAGTACTTC
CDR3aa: CASKAGTGGYEQYF

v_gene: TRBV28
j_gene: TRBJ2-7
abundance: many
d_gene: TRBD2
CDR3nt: TGTGCCACCATGGAACCCGGGACTAGCTCCTACGAGCAGTACTTC
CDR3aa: CATMEPGTSSYEQYF

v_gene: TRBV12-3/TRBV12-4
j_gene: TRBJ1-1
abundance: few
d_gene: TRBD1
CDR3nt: TGTGCCAGCAGCCGCGGACAGGGCCGGAGAAACACTGAAGCTTTCTTT
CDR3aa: CASSRGQGRRNTEAFF

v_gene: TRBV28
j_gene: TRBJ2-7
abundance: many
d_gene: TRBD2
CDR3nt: TGTGCCAGCAGTTTATCACTAGCGGGAAACGAGCAGTACTTC
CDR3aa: CASSLSLAGNEQYF

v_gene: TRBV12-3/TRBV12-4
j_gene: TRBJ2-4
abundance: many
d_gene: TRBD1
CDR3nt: TGTGCCAGCAGTTCACCGGGACAGGGGGACATTCAGTACTTC
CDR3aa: CASSSPGQGDIQYF

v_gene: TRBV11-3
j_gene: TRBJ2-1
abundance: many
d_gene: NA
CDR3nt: TGTGCCAGCAGCCCCCTTTCCGGTAGTGAGCAGTTCTTC
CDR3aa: CASSPLSGSEQFF

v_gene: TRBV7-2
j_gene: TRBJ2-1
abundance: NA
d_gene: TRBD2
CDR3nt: TGTGCCAGCAGCCCCTGCTCCGGGACTAGCGGTAACAATGAGCAGTTCTTC
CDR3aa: CASSPCSGTSGNNEQFF

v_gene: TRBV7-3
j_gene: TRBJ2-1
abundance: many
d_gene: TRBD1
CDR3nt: TGTGCCAGCAGCCAGGACAGGGGAAATGAGCAGTTCTTC
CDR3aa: CASSQDRGNEQFF